Below, one T cell receptor (beta chain) is given with its context. Method: immunoSEQ multiplex PCR; TCRdb's copy keeps in-frame clones and lacks some. The table lists around 300,000 clones, over 80% of them singletons. The sample comes from a study of blood T cell repertoires in COVID-19. Germline V gene sequence: CDR1 WNHNN, CDR2 SYGVQD (reference sequence). Losses at the gene ends were 1 base for V and 7 bases for J; bases not matched to a gene: 6. The CDR3 length is 15 residues. Sample: PBMCs or T cells enriched from blood (not recorded which). This receptor was taken from a man aged 25 to 40 who had recovered from COVID-19. The rearrangement joins TRBV10-1 to TRBJ2-1; TRBD1 matches at 8 bases. The chain's CDR3 is CASSEYRGVRNEQFF. Here the CDR3 DNA reads TGCGCCAGCAGTGAGTACAGGGGGGTTCGGAATGAGCAGTTCTTC.